The present T cell receptor (beta chain) was sequenced within a study of T cells in Graves' hyperthyroidism and ophthalmopathy. Using more than 7.5 ml of fresh peripheral blood, PBMCs were prepared. RNA transcripts gave rise to amplified TCR beta CDR3 regions. With the HTBI primer set, the TCR CDR3 went through a first round of RT-PCR. In TCRdb, the multiplex PCR reads were re-called with MiXCR into one record per CDR3 protein. The sample lists over 250,000 distinct CDR3 sequences; more than 15% were seen once. The sequenced sample was blood. This TCR derives from a woman aged 60 to 75 with Graves' ophthalmopathy.

CDR3 protein: CASSLTGTRAPQYGYTF. CDR3 nucleotide sequence: TGTGCCAGCAGCCTCACCGGGACACGGGCCCCTCAATATGGCTACACCTTC. V is TRBV9 and J is TRBJ1-2; weak D call: TRBD1 (6 bases). The germline V gene has CDR1 SGDLS and CDR2 YYNGEE. The V end lost 4 bases, the J end lost 5 bases, and 24 bases lay between the germline ends. The CDR3 sequence is 17 residues long.